This note documents a single T cell receptor (beta chain) sequence. The antigen remains unidentified. With 8 bases clipped from V and 11 bases from J, the junction kept 9 bases outside the gene matches. Germline-derived CDR1 and CDR2 are LNHDA and SQIVND (reference sequence). The CDR3 extends over 14 amino acids. This sample was included in a study of breast tumors, draining lymph nodes, adjacent tissues. Overall study results and limits: Tumor repertoires ranked between lymph nodes and nontumor tissue in diversity, with V and J gene preferences.

TCRdb reprocessed the multiplex PCR reads with MiXCR, giving one entry per CDR3 protein. The table lists tens of thousands of distinct CDR3 sequences, approximately 54% of them singletons, with roughly 18% in the top ten. Sequenced material: breast tumor tissue. This TCR was recovered from a female donor with breast cancer. Some clones in this sample may be carry-over from other donors' samples. The gene calls are TRBV19 and TRBJ2-2; the match to TRBD2 covers 12 bases. The CDR3, as DNA: TGTGCCAGTGCGGCTAGCGGGGGGGCGGGTGAGCTGTTTTTT. It codes for CASAASGGAGELFF.